This TCR beta chain was captured by sequencing in a study of cytomegalovirus exposure and HLA in healthy donors (dated by TCRdb to about 2017). For the wider study: According to a later analysis, one platform produced both the 120 validation repertoires and the 550 to 800 repertoires of the first cohort. High-throughput TCR immunosequencing, statistical association of individual TCRs with disease status, and machine learning were combined to predict cytomegalovirus infection status. The study aimed to test whether signatures of past pathogen exposure could be identified by cataloging public T cell receptors. A separate validation cohort of about 110 different subjects was used in addition to the approximately 700-subject first cohort.

The donors were included in the validation cohort of approximately 120 subjects, a group kept apart from the roughly 670-subject first cohort. With respect to this clone: Its antigen is not yet known. No per-base quality is available; no much larger clone lies one base away.

Library preparation used the immunoSEQ multiplex PCR assay. Per the source publication's procedure: To diagnose cytomegalovirus status from the catalog of TCR beta chain sequences, a statistical classification framework was built. TCRdb re-hosts the immuneACCESS table, in-frame sequences only. Its copies lack some clones; in the studies checked, an unresolved V gene accounts for under half of them, and the cause for the rest is not known. V, J and clone size derive from that table, while D and trimming were established from the DNA sequence. Across this sample there are around 150,000 clones, with 89% seen only once. 4% to 5% of the sample is in the top ten clones. Including the terminal cysteine and phenylalanine, the CDR3 comprises 11 residues. Here the CDR3 DNA is all that survives: 33 bases in frame from base 1. V is reduced by 4 bases and J by 4 bases, leaving a spacing of 3 bases between them. CDR1 SGDLS and CDR2 YYNGEE were looked up in the germline V gene.

Overall study outcomes, separate from this receptor: Three of the identified cytomegalovirus-associated TCR beta chains were confirmed in vitro to be specific for cytomegalovirus antigens. Most TCR sequences were observed very rarely across donors, whereas some public TCRs were present in many individuals. It was suggested by the authors that the approach could potentially be generalized to other disease states and immunological phenotypes. The study listed 150 to 200 TCR beta chains as associated with cytomegalovirus. All 130 or so repertoires were used to score co-occurrence in the validation cohort in a later analysis, because that analysis had no HLA typing for the cohort. Cytomegalovirus status was reported to be diagnosed by the classifier with high specificity and sensitivity in both the original and validation cohorts. Of the cluster scores, 90% to 95% were above 0 in a later analysis, which found that TCRs clustered in the first cohort also tended to co-occur in the approximately 130 validation repertoires.

The receptor's source is a man younger than 35 in good health and CMV-seropositive. The sequence links TRBV9 to TRBJ1-3, with the D gene call left open. Sequencing was done on a sample of PBMCs. The sequenced DNA: TGTGCCAGCAGCTCAGGAAACACCATATATTTT. It encodes CASSSGNTIYF.